The 3 T cell receptor beta chains presented below share a single source sample, sequenced in a study of blood T cell repertoires in COVID-19 (TCRdb year 2020). Library creation used the immunoSEQ multiplex PCR assay. This immuneACCESS table, as held by TCRdb, lists in-frame sequences with V and J called but not all clones. Of the missing ones, under half trace to an unresolved V gene in checked studies; the others have no known cause. The sample contains about 45,000 clones, roughly 80% of them found a single time. Roughly 19% of the sample belongs to the ten largest clones. The specimen sequenced was peripheral blood. The origin of the receptors is a man aged 70 or older with acute or convalescent COVID-19.

This clone was seen only once. The chain combines TRBV9 with TRBJ1-1; D gene ambiguous. The germline gives CDR1 SGDLS, CDR2 YYNGEE. The CDR3 contains 15 residues. V lost 1 base and J lost 4, with 14 bases in between. The DNA for the CDR3 is TGTGCCAGCAGCGTATTTGAGGGTGGAGTCACTGAAGCTTTCTTT. It codes for CASSVFEGGVTEAFF.

The rearrangement uses TRBV12-3 or TRBV12-4 and TRBJ1-1; a weak D match, TRBD1 (5 bases). The V end lost 6 bases, the J end lost 1 base, and 9 bases lay between the germline ends. The CDR3 is made up of 13 amino acids. This chain's CDR3 is CASSHTGNTEAFF. The CDR3 DNA is TGTGCCAGCAGCCACACAGGGAACACTGAAGCTTTCTTT.

The chain links TRBV7-9 to TRBJ1-1, with TRBD1 matching 8 bases. Per germline, CDR1 SEHNR and CDR2 FQNEAQ (reference sequence). With 4 bases clipped from V and 1 base from J, the junction kept 8 bases outside the gene matches. CDR3 length: 16 amino acids. The CDR3 coding sequence is TGTGCCAGCAGCTCCAGGACAGGGCAGAGGAACACTGAAGCTTTCTTT. Protein sequence: CASSSRTGQRNTEAFF.